This record looks at one T cell receptor beta chain sequence and its context. Its antigen is not known. This table comes from immunoSEQ multiplex PCR, and its TCRdb copy is limited to in-frame clones, with some not included. Among around 550,000 clones listed, 85% to 95% were seen once. Selected positively for CCR7 and CD45RO-negative, naive CD8 cells excluded terminally differentiated effector memory CD45RA+ cells. This CDR3 has 16 amino acids. V was clipped by 6 bases and J by 1 base; unmatched bases: 2. Germline lookup yields CDR1 SNHLY and CDR2 FYNNEI. This specimen belongs to a study of shared clonotypes between healthy human individuals. Study results and limitations: Compared with memory subsets, naive subsets generally had larger estimated richness.

This TCR derives from a woman aged 30 to 39 in good health. V gene TRBV2 combines with J gene TRBJ2-1; the match to TRBD2 covers 14 bases. Sequences were obtained from naive CD8+ T cells sorted from blood. The CDR3 loop is CASRGTSGSSYNEQFF. The CDR3 DNA reads as TGTGCCAGCAGGGGGACTAGCGGGAGTTCCTACAATGAGCAGTTCTTC.